One sample yielded the 2 T cell receptor beta chains listed below, sequenced in a study of technical replicates of blood from four donors. Here immunoSEQ multiplex PCR was the method, and the copy in TCRdb shows in-frame clones only, minus some. The repertoire holds 95,000 to 100,000 clones, 95% to 96% seen once, with approximately 0.21% in the top ten. Material: T cells isolated from PBMCs. The receptor source for this set is a human donor in good health.

This chain uses TRBV2 with TRBJ2-3, with TRBD2 matching over 8 bases. The CDR3 runs 15 residues. J was trimmed by 5 bases and V by 4 bases; bases with no gene match: 8. Germline V gene sequence: CDR1 SNHLY, CDR2 FYNNEI. Written as DNA, the CDR3 is TGTGCCAGCAGTGTAAGAGCGGGAGTTCGAGATACGCAGTATTTT. Protein sequence: CASSVRAGVRDTQYF.

J is TRBJ2-7 and V is TRBV2; 9 positions match TRBD1. CDR1 and CDR2 (germline): SNHLY, FYNNEI. This CDR3 has 13 amino acids. After removal of 6 bases from V and 7 bases from J, the junction contained 7 bases not matched to a gene. CDR3 nucleotide sequence: TGTGCCAGCAGAGGGGACAGGGAGGAAGAGCAGTACTTC. It is translated as CASRGDREEEQYF. The full variable domain, completed using reference TRBV2 and TRBJ2-7, is EPEVTQTPSHQVTQMGQEVILRCVPISNHLYFYWYRQILGQKVEFLVSFYNNEISEKSEIFDDQFSVERPDGSNFTLKIRSTKLEDSAMYFCASRGDREEEQYFGPGTRLTVT.